This TCR beta chain was captured in a study of blood T cell repertoires in COVID-19. Germline V gene lookup returns CDR1 MNHNY and CDR2 SVGAGI (reference sequence). CDR3 length: 16 amino acids. V was pared by 3 bases and J by 4 bases, with 8 bases of the junction left unmatched. The data were produced by immunoSEQ multiplex PCR, yet TCRdb's version contains in-frame clones alone and is incomplete. The data hold approximately 120,000 clones, with roughly 91% observed a single time. The genes are TRBV6-6 and TRBJ1-2, with TRBD1 matching over 10 bases. The origin of this receptor is a human donor with acute or convalescent COVID-19. The donor label of this sample is uncertain. The specimen sequenced was peripheral blood. CDR3 amino acids: CASSYGTGEEGYGYTF. As DNA, the CDR3 is TGTGCCAGCAGTTATGGGACAGGGGAAGAAGGCTATGGCTACACCTTC.